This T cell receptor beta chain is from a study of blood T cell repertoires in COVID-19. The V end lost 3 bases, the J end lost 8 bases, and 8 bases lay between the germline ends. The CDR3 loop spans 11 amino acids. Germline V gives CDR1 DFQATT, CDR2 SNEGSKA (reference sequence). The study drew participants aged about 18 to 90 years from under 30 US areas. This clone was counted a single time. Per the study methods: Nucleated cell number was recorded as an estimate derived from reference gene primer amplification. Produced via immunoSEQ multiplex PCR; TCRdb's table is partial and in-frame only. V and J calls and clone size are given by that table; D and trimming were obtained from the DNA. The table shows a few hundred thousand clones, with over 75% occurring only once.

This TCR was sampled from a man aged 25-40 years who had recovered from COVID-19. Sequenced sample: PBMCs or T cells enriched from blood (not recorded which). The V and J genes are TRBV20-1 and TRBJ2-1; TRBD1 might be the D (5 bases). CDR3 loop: CSASTRDEQFF. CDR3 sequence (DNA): TGCAGTGCTAGCACCAGGGATGAGCAGTTCTTC.